This T cell receptor (beta chain) was identified in a study of identical twins. With template switching, a universal primer site was added, and the cDNA carried unique molecular identifiers. Using its own MiXCR run on the 5' RACE reads, TCRdb lists one record per CDR3 protein. The table lists roughly 230,000 distinct CDR3 sequences, about 8.9% of them singletons. Regarding the study as a whole: One should note that invariant MAIT and iNKT cells could partly confound zero-insertion analyses. Abundant beta clonotypes from cord blood had fewer insertions, unlike memory repertoires, which showed none.

CDR1 and CDR2 from the germline V gene are SQVTM and ANQGSEA. The CDR3 spans 12 residues. The germline V and J ends were trimmed by 7 bases and 5 bases, with 11 bases remaining between them. Worth noting for this clonotype: Its antigen is still unknown.

These data were also filed under a second study, of yellow fever vaccine responses in identical twins. As that study records: Reportedly, twins showed a vaccine T cell response that looked partly convergent and partly personalized.

Sequencing was done on a sample of CD8+ T cells sorted from blood. The chain carries TRBV29-1 and TRBJ2-2; D is unresolved. This sequence originates from a woman aged 18-29 years in good health. CDR3 sequence reads: CSALQMTGELFF. CDR3 DNA sequence: TGCAGCGCATTACAGATGACCGGGGAGCTGTTTTTT.